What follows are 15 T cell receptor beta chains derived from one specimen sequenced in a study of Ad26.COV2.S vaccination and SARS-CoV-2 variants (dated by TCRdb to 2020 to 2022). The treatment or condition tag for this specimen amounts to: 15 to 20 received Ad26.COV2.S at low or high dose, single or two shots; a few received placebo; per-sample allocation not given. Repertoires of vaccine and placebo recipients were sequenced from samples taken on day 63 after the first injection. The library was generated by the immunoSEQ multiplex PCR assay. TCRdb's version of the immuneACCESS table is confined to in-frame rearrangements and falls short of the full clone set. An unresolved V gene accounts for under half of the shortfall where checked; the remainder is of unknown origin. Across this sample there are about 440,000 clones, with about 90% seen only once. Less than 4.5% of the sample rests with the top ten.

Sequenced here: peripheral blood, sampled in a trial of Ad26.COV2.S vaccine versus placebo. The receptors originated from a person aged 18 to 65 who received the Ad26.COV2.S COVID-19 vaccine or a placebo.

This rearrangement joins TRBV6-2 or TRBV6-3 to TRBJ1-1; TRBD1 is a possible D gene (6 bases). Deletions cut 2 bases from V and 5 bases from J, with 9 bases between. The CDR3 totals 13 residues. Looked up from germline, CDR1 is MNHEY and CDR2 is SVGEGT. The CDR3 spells CASSYTGRTEAFF. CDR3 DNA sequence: TGTGCCAGCAGTTACACAGGGAGAACTGAAGCTTTCTTT.

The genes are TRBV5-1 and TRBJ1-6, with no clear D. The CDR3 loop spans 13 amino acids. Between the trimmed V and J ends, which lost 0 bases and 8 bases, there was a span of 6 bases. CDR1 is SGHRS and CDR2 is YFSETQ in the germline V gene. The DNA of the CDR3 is TGCGCCAGCAGCTTGGAGTGGGATTCACCCCTCCACTTT. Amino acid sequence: CASSLEWDSPLHF.

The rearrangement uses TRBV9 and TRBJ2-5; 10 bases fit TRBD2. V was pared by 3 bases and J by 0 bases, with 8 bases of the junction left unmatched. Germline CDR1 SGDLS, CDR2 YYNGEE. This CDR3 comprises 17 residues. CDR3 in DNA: TGTGCCAGCAGCGAACACGGACTAGCGGATTACCAAGAGACCCAGTACTTC. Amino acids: CASSEHGLADYQETQYF.

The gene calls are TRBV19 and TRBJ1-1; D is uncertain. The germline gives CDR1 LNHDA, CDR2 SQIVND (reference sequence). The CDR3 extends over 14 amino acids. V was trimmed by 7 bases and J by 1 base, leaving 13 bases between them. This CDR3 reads CASMAQEPNTEAFF. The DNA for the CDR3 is TGTGCCAGTATGGCGCAGGAACCGAACACTGAAGCTTTCTTT.

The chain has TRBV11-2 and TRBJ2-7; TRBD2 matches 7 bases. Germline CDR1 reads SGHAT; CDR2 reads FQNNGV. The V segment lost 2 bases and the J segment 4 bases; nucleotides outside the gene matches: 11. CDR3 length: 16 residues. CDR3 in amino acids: CASSLNAGEFPYEQYF. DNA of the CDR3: TGTGCCAGCAGCTTAAATGCGGGAGAATTCCCTTACGAGCAGTACTTC.

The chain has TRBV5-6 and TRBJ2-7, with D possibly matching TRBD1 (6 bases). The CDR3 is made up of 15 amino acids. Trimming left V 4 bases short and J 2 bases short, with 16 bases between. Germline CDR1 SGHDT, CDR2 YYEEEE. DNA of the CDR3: TGTGCCAGCAGCGGGGGACATTTCAGAACCTACGAGCAGTACTTC. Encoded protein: CASSGGHFRTYEQYF. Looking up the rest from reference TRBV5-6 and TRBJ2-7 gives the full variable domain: DAGVTQSPTHLIKTRGQQVTLRCSPKSGHDTVSWYQQALGQGPQFIFQYYEEEERQRGNFPDRFSGHQFPNYSSELNVNALLLGDSALYLCASSGGHFRTYEQYFGPGTRLTVT.

For the CDR3, the DNA is TGTGCCAGCTCACCAGCTCGGGTAGCGGGCCCCGATTCAGGGTACAATGAGCAGTTCTTC. This gives the protein CASSPARVAGPDSGYNEQFF. This chain connects TRBV18 to TRBJ2-1, with 7 bases aligning to TRBD2. V shed 2 bases and J 4 bases; nucleotides not matched to a gene: 20. The CDR3 consists of 20 residues. Germline-derived CDR1 and CDR2 are KGHSH and LQKENI.

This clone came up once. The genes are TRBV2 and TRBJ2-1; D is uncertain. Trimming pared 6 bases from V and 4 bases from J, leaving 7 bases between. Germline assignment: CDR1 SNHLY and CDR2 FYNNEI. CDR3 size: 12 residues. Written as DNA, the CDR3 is TGTGCCAGCAGAAGCAAATACAATGAGCAGTTCTTC. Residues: CASRSKYNEQFF.

DNA for the CDR3: TGTGCCAGCAGCCAAGAATGGGCCGACGGGAATGAGCAGTTCTTC. This gives the protein CASSQEWADGNEQFF. The J gene is TRBJ2-1, the V gene TRBV4-2; D unclear. CDR1 is LGHNA and CDR2 is YNFKEQ in the germline V gene. This CDR3 region has 15 residues. V dropped 0 bases and J dropped 7 bases, with 13 bases sitting between them.

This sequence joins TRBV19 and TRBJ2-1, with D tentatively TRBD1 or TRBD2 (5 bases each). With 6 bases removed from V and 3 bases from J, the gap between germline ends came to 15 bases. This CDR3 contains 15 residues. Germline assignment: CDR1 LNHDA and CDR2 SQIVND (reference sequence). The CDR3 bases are TGTGCCAGTAGCCCAACCGGGGCTATCTACAATGAGCAGTTCTTC. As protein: CASSPTGAIYNEQFF.

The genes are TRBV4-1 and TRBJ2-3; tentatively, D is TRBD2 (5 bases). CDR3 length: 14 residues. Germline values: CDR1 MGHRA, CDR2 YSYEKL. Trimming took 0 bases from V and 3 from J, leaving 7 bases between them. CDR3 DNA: TGCGCCAGCAGCCAAGAGGACTTTACAGATACGCAGTATTTT. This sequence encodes CASSQEDFTDTQYF.

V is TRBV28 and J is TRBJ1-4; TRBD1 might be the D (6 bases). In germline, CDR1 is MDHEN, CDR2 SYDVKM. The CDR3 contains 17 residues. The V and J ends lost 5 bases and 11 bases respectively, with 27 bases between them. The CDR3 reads CASSALPGETGPGKLFF. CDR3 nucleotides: TGTGCCAGCAGTGCCCTCCCGGGGGAGACAGGCCCCGGGAAACTGTTTTTT.

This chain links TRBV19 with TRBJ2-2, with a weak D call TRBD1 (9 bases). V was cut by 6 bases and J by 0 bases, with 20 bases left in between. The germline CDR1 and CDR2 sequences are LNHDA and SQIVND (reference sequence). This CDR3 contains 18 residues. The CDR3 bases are TGTGCCAGTAGAGTCCCGGGGGGGGACAGGGCGAACACCGGGGAGCTGTTTTTT. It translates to CASRVPGGDRANTGELFF.

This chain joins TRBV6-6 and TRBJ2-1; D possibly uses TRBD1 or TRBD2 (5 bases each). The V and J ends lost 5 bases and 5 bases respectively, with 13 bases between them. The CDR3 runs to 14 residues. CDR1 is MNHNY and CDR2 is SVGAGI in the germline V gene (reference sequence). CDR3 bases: TGTGCCAGCAGTCCCCCGGGACCCAACAATGAGCAGTTCTTC. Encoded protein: CASSPPGPNNEQFF.

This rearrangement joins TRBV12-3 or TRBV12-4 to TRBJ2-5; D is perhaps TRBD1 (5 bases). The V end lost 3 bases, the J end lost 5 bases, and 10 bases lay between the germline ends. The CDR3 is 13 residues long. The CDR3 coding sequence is TGTGCCAGCAGTTTGGGGCATCGGGAGACCCAGTACTTC. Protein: CASSLGHRETQYF.